This TCR beta chain stems from a study of tissue T cells after allogeneic stem cell transplantation (dated by TCRdb to 2022 to 2024). For the wider study: TCR beta repertoires were profiled across many tissues obtained from research autopsies of patients with and without GVHD, as well as in mouse models of GVHD. The human arm was conducted as a prospective observational study, and neither blinding nor randomization was performed. Study-wide findings and limitations: In both patients and mice, T cells from blood and spleen covered only a limited part of the TCR repertoire found in tissues. Within patients, how anatomically similar tissues were was a major factor shaping TCR repertoire composition, regardless of disease or transplant status. A small and clinically heterogeneous patient cohort was studied, and sampling depth was acknowledged as a limitation. Only a few T cell clones appeared in more than one patient, yet motif-based clustering showed tissue-specific repertoire signatures that were shared between patients. The study did not establish which tissue TCRs were alloreactive or antigen-specific, and some clones may have been host cells that persisted.

Sample time point, as interpreted from the label and publication: mouse harvest day 7 after allogeneic transplant. Each mouse graft, delivered by tail vein injection, combined 10^6 splenic CD5+ T cells with 10^7 T-cell-depleted bone marrow cells. GVHD in mice was modeled with a major MHC-mismatch B6 (H2b) into BALB/c (H2d) model, and tissues were profiled at day 7 or 14. On day 7 or 14 post-transplant, mouse tissues and retro-orbital blood were harvested with separate sterile tools for each animal, and livers were flushed before harvest. Before genomic DNA isolation with the DNeasy Blood & Tissue Kit, mouse tissues were minced with razor blades in buffered saline. Clipping removes 4 bases from V and 0 bases from J, with 4 as the unmatched junction base count. The germline V gene (reference sequence) provides CDR1 KGHPV and CDR2 FQNQEV. The CDR3 has 15 amino acids, counting the end cysteine and phenylalanine. Part of the CDR3 DNA is given, 42 bases translated from base 1.

Receptor amplification or capture employed the immunoSEQ multiplex PCR assay. TCRbeta CDR3 sequencing was performed at survey depth by Adaptive Biotechnologies, and CDR3 sequences, V/J genes, productive frequency and template counts were reported. TCR beta CDR3 regions were amplified from genomic DNA instead of RNA. Processing in the source paper ran as follows. Jensen-Shannon divergence was used to quantify pairwise repertoire overlap between tissues, with a value of 1 indicating complete divergence and a value of 0 indicating identical repertoires. Tissues were clustered by single-linkage agglomerative hierarchical clustering of pairwise JSD values, and the clustering results were displayed as dendrograms. GLIPH2 was run on all patient samples with simulation_depth 1000, kmer_min_depth 3, cdr3_length_cutoff 8, keeping groups with more than two unique CDR3s. A standardized tissue-overlap score was calculated by extrapolating Jaccard GLIPH-group overlap across patients to a standard repertoire size of 1000 clones. Linear mixed-effect models, with tissue as a fixed effect and individual as a random effect, were used to test how diversity related to clinical or experimental variables. TCRdb obtained this table from immuneACCESS and retained in-frame rearrangements with V and J assigned. These tables miss some clones; where compared with another copy, unresolved V genes account for less than half of the shortfall, and the remainder is unexplained. The D gene and trimming were derived from the DNA, and the V and J assignments and clone size from that table. The sample records 9,000 to 13,000 clones, 35% to 45% of which are singletons. Less than 2% of the sample goes to the ten largest clones.

This clone was counted between two and nine times. No cognate antigen has been identified for it. Being a mouse receptor, it is described with mouse gene labels and germline sequences. The read gets to within 1 residue of the CDR3 end, and the germline J gene fills in the rest. The sample was skin. The TCR was taken from a female BALB/c mouse given C57BL/6 T cells with graft-versus-host disease after an allogeneic hematopoietic cell transplant. The V and J genes are TRBV26 and TRBJ2-7, with 9 junctional bases fitting TRBD2. CDR3 DNA (partial): TGTGCCAGCAGTCGTGGGGGGGCGAGCTCCTATGAACAGTAC. Its translation reads: CASSRGGASSYEQY. The whole CDR3 is CASSRGGASSYEQYF.